This T cell receptor (beta chain) was recorded in a study of T cells after yellow fever vaccination (dated by TCRdb to 2018 to 2020). Looking at the study overall: The SMART-Seq v4 Ultra Low Input RNA kit was used to prepare libraries from fractions with low cell numbers. To follow T-cell clones before and after both primary and booster YFV17D yellow fever vaccination, bulk TCR alpha and beta repertoires underwent longitudinal sequencing. Two healthy male donors, one aged 18 to 30 and one aged 30 to 40 years, made up the cohort. Blood samples were taken at several timepoints before and after primary and secondary immunization, and bulk PBMC replicates and cell subsets were isolated.

This clonotype showed up many times. Its antigen has not been determined. The germline gene is not matched at one end of the junction; a read error may be the cause. The reads were generated on an Illumina NovaSeq 6000. TCR cDNA was synthesized by 5'RACE template switching, which introduced a universal primer site and unique molecular identifiers. Priming for cDNA synthesis came from both the TCR alpha and TCR beta constant segments. Library amplification used two PCR steps, and the second PCR step added sample barcodes and sequencing adapters. Sequencing of the libraries was done on either Illumina HiSeq 2500 (2x100 bp) or NovaSeq (2x150 bp). Regarding the original processing steps: Demultiplexing of reads and collapsing into UMI consensus sequences were performed with MIGEC, and V(D)J alignment was carried out with MiXCR. Vaccine-responding clonotypes were identified with edgeR using replicate PBMC samples, with FDR below 0.01 and a log2 fold change above 5 up to day 15 being required. Bulk clonotypes were assigned CD4 or CD8 identity according to which sequenced CD4 or CD8 repertoire held them at higher abundance. Clones were called with MiXCR by TCRdb after fastp trimmed the public reads at Q25, and only in-frame beta chains were retained. Duplicate CDR3 protein sequences are folded into a single record with the most common DNA and genes. The authors' filters were not applied to this entry. This sample is represented by fewer than 350,000 distinct CDR3 sequences; approximately 4.3% of them were singletons. The ten biggest clones cover 15% to 20% of the sample.

Sequences LNHNV (CDR1) and YYDKDF (CDR2) are obtained from the germline V gene (reference sequence). The CDR3, from cysteine to phenylalanine, totals 12 residues. Of the read, only the CDR3 DNA is kept; its 36 bases are in frame from base 1. The treatment or condition label for this specimen denotes: live attenuated yellow fever vaccine strain. Two biological replicates of bulk PBMCs were collected at each blood-draw timepoint. PBMCs were isolated from peripheral blood using a standard Ficoll-Paque protocol. RNA was extracted with TriZol from bulk PBMCs, CD4 and CD8 fractions, and dextramer-positive and dextramer-negative fractions. Overall results and qualifications from the work: Computational filtering was required because FACS-sorted repertoires could contain abundant contaminating clonotypes from the bulk population. Because only two donors were included in the study, the extent to which the findings can be generalized is limited. Compared with the primary T-cell response, the secondary T-cell response was weaker but faster, peaking on day 5 rather than day 15. After the booster, most clones that had expanded after primary vaccination were detected again (around 96% of CD4 and around nine tenths of CD8), suggesting broad maintenance of memory. A small share of clonotypes was detected in both CD4 and CD8 compartments, with the overlap likely arising from convergent recombination.

This sequence originates from a man aged 18 to 35 who received the YFV17D yellow fever vaccine. The chain is encoded by TRBV15 joined to TRBJ2-7; the D region possibly corresponds to TRBD1 (6 bases align). The specimen comprised PBMCs, sampled 15 days after the yellow fever booster vaccination. The sequenced DNA: TGTGCCACCAGCAGAGCACAGGGTCCTCCTTCCTTC. The translation is CATSRAQGPPSF. This CDR3, with the reference TRBV15 and TRBJ2-7 proteins standing in past its ends, gives the full variable domain DAMVIQNPRYQVTQFGKPVTLSCSQTLNHNVMYWYQQKSSQAPKLLFHYYDKDFNNEADTPDNFQSRRPNTSFCFLDIRSPGLGDTAMYLCATSRAQGPPSFGPGTRLTVT.